The T cell receptor (beta chain) under discussion was sequenced for a study of OX40 agonist ivuxolimab in advanced cancers. For the study in its entirety: Ivuxolimab, which targeted the costimulatory receptor OX40 (CD134), was an agonistic, fully human IgG2 monoclonal antibody. Intravenous ivuxolimab was administered to patients every 2 weeks at six dose levels: 0.01, 0.1, 0.3, 1.5, 3 and 10 mg/kg. Among the approximately 50 dose-escalation patients, about 19 had hepatocellular carcinoma, 15 melanoma, 9 renal cell carcinoma and 9 head and neck cancer. The dose-escalation cohort was 80% to 90% male with a mean age of approximately 60 years, ranging from 23 to 79. Prior anti-PD-1, anti-PD-L1 or anti-CTLA-4 therapy was permitted, and approximately 40% of dose-escalation patients had received checkpoint inhibitors. Three dose-escalation patients achieved partial responses, one with hepatocellular carcinoma and two with cutaneous melanoma. The point of sequencing TCRbeta in the periphery was to test whether ivuxolimab changed TCR sequence diversity and drove clonal T-cell expansion. The monotherapy dose-escalation portion (N of about 52 patients) of the phase I ivuxolimab trial is reported in the paper. Findings and caveats that apply to the study as a whole: Antigen specificity was not determined for the clonally expanded peripheral T cells. After ivuxolimab, expanded clones were on average more numerous among CD8+ T cells than among CD4+ T cells. At doses from 0.1 to 3.0 mg/kg, clonal expansion was seen in both CD4+ and CD8+ blood T cells between baseline and week 6. Low levels of normalized T-cell clonal expansion were also seen in some patients who did not respond. Partial responders in the 0.1-3.0 mg/kg groups had among the lowest normalized peripheral clonal expansion, especially among CD8+ T cells.

V is shortened by 3 bases, J by 4 bases, and the region joining them spans 14 bases. CDR1 SGHDT and CDR2 YYEEEE were looked up in the germline V gene. The CDR3 starts with the cysteine, ends with the phenylalanine, and has 15 residues. Only CDR3 DNA remains: 45 bases, in frame from the first base. To sequence the TCRbeta CDR3 region, genomic DNA was isolated from the sorted cells. The immunoSEQ Assay was used for sequencing of TCRbeta CDR3 regions. What TCRdb holds here is the immuneACCESS table cut down to in-frame rearrangements. Part of the clones is not present; checked against another copy, under half of the missing clones reflect an unresolved V gene, and the others are unexplained. The table for this sample lists around 60,000 clones; approximately 79% of them were counted only once. The top ten constitute about 2.2% of the sample. The trial excluded patients who had a history of autoimmune disease or were on systemic immunosuppression. Peripheral blood for TCR sequencing was drawn from every dose cohort at baseline, at cycle 4 day 1 and at cycle 7 day 1. The samples were drawn from a first-in-human, open-label, multicenter phase I dose-escalation trial of ivuxolimab. Adults with locally advanced or metastatic melanoma, renal cell carcinoma, hepatocellular carcinoma or head and neck squamous cell carcinoma were enrolled in the trial. Before TCR sequencing, CD4+ T cells and CD8+ T cells from peripheral blood were sorted into separate populations.

About this clone itself: Its antigen is currently not known. Base qualities are not recorded, but no much larger clone differs from it by a single base.

The sequence links TRBV5-6 to TRBJ2-1, with TRBD2 as a weak D call on 6 bases. The source is an adult with an advanced solid tumor such as melanoma, head and neck, liver or kidney cancer. The sample in question was CD4+ or CD8+ T cells sorted from blood, obtained in a trial of the OX40 agonist ivuxolimab. The DNA is as follows: TGTGCCAGCAGCTCTTTTAGCGGCGTATACAATGAGCAGTTCTTC. Its protein reads: CASSSFSGVYNEQFF. With the portions outside the CDR3 filled from the reference TRBV5-6 and TRBJ2-1 genes, the complete variable region becomes DAGVTQSPTHLIKTRGQQVTLRCSPKSGHDTVSWYQQALGQGPQFIFQYYEEEERQRGNFPDRFSGHQFPNYSSELNVNALLLGDSALYLCASSSFSGVYNEQFFGPGTRLTVL.